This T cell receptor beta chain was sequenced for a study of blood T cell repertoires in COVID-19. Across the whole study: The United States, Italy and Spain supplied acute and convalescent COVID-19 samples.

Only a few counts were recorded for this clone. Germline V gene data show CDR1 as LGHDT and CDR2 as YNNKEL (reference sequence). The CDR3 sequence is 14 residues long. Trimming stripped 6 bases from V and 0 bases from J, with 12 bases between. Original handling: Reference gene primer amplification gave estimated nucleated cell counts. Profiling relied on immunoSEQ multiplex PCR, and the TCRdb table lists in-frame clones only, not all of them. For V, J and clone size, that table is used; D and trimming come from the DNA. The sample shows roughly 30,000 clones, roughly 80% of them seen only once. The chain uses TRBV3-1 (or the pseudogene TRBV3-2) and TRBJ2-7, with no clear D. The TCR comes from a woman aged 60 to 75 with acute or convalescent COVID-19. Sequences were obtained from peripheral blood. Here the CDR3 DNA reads TGTGCCAGCAGGCCGCGAGCGAGCTCCTACGAGCAGTACTTC. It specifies CASRPRASSYEQYF.